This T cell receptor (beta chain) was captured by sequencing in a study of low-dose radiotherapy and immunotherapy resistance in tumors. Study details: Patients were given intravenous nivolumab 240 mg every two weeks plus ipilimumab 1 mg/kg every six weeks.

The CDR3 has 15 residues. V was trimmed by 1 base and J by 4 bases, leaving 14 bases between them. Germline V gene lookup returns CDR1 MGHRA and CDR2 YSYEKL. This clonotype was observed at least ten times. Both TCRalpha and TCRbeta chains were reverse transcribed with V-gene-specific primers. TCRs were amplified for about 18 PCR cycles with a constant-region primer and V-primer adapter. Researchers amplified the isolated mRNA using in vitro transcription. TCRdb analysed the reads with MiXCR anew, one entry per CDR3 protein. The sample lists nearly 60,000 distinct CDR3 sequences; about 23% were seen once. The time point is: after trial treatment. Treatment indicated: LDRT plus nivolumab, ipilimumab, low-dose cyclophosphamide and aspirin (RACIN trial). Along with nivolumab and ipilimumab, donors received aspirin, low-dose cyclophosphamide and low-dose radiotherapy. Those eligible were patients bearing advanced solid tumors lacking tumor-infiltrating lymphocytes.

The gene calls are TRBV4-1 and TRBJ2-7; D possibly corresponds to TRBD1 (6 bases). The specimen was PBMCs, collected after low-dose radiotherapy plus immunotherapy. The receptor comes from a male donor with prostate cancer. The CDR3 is CASSQALQGVYEQYF. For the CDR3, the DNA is TGCGCCAGCAGCCAAGCTTTACAGGGTGTATACGAGCAGTACTTC.